Listed here are 11 T cell receptor beta chains from one sample, sequenced in a study of blood T cells in healthy people across ages. Primed by a sample-barcoded 5' primer and a J-beta primer mix, a second PCR proceeded for roughly 7 to 11 cycles. MiXCR was run by TCRdb on the 5' RACE reads, yielding one entry per CDR3 protein. The sample has 1,500,000 or so distinct CDR3 sequences, approximately 39% seen once. Sequencing used blood. Every receptor here comes from a woman aged 18 to 35 in good health.

V usage is TRBV12-5 and J usage is TRBJ2-1, with D unclear. Trimming removed 7 bases from V and 4 bases from J, with 11 bases in between. Germline V gene data show CDR1 as LGHNT and CDR2 as FRNRAP. The CDR3 totals 13 residues. The CDR3 loop reads CASAMDGYNEQFF. Here the CDR3 DNA reads TGTGCTAGTGCTATGGACGGGTACAATGAGCAGTTCTTC.

This clonotype came up a few times. This chain links TRBV9 with TRBJ1-4, with D hard to call. V was pared by 4 bases and J by 1 base, with 8 bases between. CDR1 is SGDLS, CDR2 YYNGEE, per germline. This CDR3 spans 14 amino acids. CDR3 sequence reads: CASSTPGTNEKLFF. The CDR3 DNA reads as TGTGCCAGCAGCACCCCGGGAACTAATGAAAAACTGTTTTTT.

This clonotype was detected a few times. The rearrangement uses TRBV20-1 and TRBJ2-3, with 8 positions matching TRBD2. Losses at the gene ends were 1 base for V and 0 bases for J; bases not matched to a gene: 6. The CDR3 is made up of 16 amino acids. The V gene's germline CDR1 is DFQATT and CDR2 SNEGSKA (reference sequence). The CDR3 protein is CSARGGSGASTDTQYF. As DNA, the CDR3 is TGCAGTGCTAGAGGGGGTAGCGGGGCGAGCACAGATACGCAGTATTTT.

This chain joins TRBV4-1 and TRBJ1-2; weak D call: TRBD1 (6 bases). Germline CDR1 and CDR2: MGHRA and YSYEKL. Trimming took 3 bases from V and 4 from J, leaving 21 bases between them. The CDR3 consists of 17 residues. The DNA of the CDR3 is TGCGCCAGCAGCCAGAAGGTTAACGGGGGCTCTGCCTATGGCTACACCTTC. It encodes CASSQKVNGGSAYGYTF.

The chain is built from TRBV12-3 or TRBV12-4 and TRBJ2-4, with TRBD2 matching over 8 bases. The CDR3 sequence is 16 residues long. The J segment lost 0 bases and the V segment lost 11 bases, leaving 12 bases of the junction unmatched. The CDR3 DNA reads as TGTGCCCGCGGCGCGGGGGGCCCGATAGCCAAAAACATTCAGTACTTC. Its translation is CARGAGGPIAKNIQYF.

The J gene is TRBJ2-1, the V gene TRBV6-2 or TRBV6-3; D gene uncertain. The J call may be wrong; the DNA end is better matched by TRBJ2-7. Germline V gene lookup returns CDR1 MNHEY and CDR2 SVGEGT. The CDR3 length is 15 residues. The CDR3 DNA reads as TGTGCCAGCAGTTACGGCCAGACGAGCTACAATGAGCAGTACTTC. The encoded protein is CASSYGQTSYNEQYF.

In this sample, this clonotype turned up many times. This chain uses TRBV7-2 with TRBJ2-3; no clear D. The CDR3 sequence is 13 residues long. The germline gives CDR1 SGHTA, CDR2 FQGNSA. V lost 1 base and J 4 bases, leaving 6 bases between the germline ends. The CDR3, as DNA: TGTGCCAGCAGCTTAGATCGGTCAGATACGCAGTATTTT. Protein product: CASSLDRSDTQYF.

There are many counts of this clonotype. The chain joins TRBV3-1 to TRBJ2-1; TRBD2 is a possible D gene (5 bases). The CDR3 contains 13 residues. Trimming took off 4 bases at V and 4 bases at J, with 8 bases between the two ends. Germline V gene data show CDR1 as LGHDT and CDR2 as YNNKEL (reference sequence). The DNA of the CDR3 is TGTGCCAGCAGCCCCACGGGGTACAATGAGCAGTTCTTC. Translation: CASSPTGYNEQFF.

This clonotype appeared a few times. The chain is built from TRBV28 and TRBJ2-7; perhaps D is TRBD1 or TRBD2 (5 bases each). This CDR3 is 14 amino acids long. Germline assignment: CDR1 MDHEN and CDR2 SYDVKM. V lost 4 bases, J lost 3 bases, and 13 bases lay in between. The CDR3 DNA is TGTGCCAGCAGTTCACCGGGACGGTTCTACGAGCAGTACTTC. It yields the protein CASSSPGRFYEQYF.

This clonotype was found a few times. The chain joins TRBV29-1 to TRBJ2-5; tentative D call: TRBD1 (6 bases). Trimming took off 4 bases at V and 5 bases at J, with 20 bases between the two ends. Per germline, CDR1 SQVTM and CDR2 ANQGSEA. The CDR3 runs 15 residues. CDR3 amino acids: CSVVGWGRQGETQYF. Here the CDR3 DNA reads TGCAGCGTTGTAGGGTGGGGCAGGCAGGGGGAGACCCAGTACTTC.

With respect to this clonotype: Mismatch with germline at one junction end may stem from a read error. This rearrangement joins TRBV20-1 to TRBJ2-7; the D gene is possibly TRBD2 (6 bases). There are 15 residues in the CDR3. Germline loops: CDR1 DFQATT, CDR2 SNEGSKA (reference sequence). In DNA form, the CDR3 reads TGCAGTCCTAGGACCCCCGGGAGTAGCTCCTACGAGCAGTACTTC. Its protein is CSPRTPGSSSYEQYF.